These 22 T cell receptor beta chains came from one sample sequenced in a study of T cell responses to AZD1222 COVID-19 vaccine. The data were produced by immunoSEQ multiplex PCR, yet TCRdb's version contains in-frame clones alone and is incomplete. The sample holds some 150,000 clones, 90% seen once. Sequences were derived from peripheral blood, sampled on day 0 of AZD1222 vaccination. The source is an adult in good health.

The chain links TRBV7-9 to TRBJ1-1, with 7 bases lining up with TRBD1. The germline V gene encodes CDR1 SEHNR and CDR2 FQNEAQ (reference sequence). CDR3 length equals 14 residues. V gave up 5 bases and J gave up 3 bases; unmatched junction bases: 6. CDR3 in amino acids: CASSTVRGDTEAFF. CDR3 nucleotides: TGTGCCAGCAGCACAGTCAGGGGGGACACTGAAGCTTTCTTT.

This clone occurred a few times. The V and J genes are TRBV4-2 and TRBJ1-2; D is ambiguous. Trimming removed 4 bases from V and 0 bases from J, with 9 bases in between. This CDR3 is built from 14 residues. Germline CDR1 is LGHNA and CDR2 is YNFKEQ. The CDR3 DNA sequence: TGTGCCAGCAGCCGGGAGAGCTCTAACTATGGCTACACCTTC. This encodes CASSRESSNYGYTF.

The CDR3 region has the DNA TGCGCCAGCAGCCCTGACATTTCAATAGCCAAAAACATTCAGTACTTC. This gives the protein CASSPDISIAKNIQYF. J is TRBJ2-4 and V is TRBV4-3, with D unresolved. The CDR3 has 16 residues. Deletions cut 4 bases from V and 0 bases from J, with 13 bases between. Germline V lookup: CDR1 LGHNA, CDR2 YSLEER.

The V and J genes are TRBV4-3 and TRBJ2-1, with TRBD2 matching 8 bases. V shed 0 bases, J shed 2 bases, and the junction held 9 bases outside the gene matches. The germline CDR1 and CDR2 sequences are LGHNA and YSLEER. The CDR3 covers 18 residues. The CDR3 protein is CASSQEGPSGLTYNEQFF. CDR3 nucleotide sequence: TGCGCCAGCAGCCAAGAAGGGCCTAGCGGGTTGACCTACAATGAGCAGTTCTTC.

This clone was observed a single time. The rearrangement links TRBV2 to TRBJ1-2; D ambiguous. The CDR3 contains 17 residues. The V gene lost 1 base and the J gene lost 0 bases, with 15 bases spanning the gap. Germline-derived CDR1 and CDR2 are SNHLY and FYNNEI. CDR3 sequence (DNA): TGTGCCAGCAGTGAAGGAAACATACGGGGTACTAACTATGGCTACACCTTC. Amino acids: CASSEGNIRGTNYGYTF.

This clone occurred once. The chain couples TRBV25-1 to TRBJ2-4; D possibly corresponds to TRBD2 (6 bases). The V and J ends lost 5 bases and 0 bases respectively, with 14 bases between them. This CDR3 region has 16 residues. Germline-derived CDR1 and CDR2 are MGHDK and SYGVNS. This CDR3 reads CASSQEDYVAKNIQYF. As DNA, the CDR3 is TGTGCCAGCAGTCAGGAGGACTACGTAGCCAAAAACATTCAGTACTTC.

CDR3 amino acids: CASSWLGGTLTNEKLFF. The CDR3 nucleotides are TGTGCCAGCAGTTGGCTTGGGGGGACTTTAACTAATGAAAAACTGTTTTTT. The chain recombines TRBV7-9 with TRBJ1-4; perhaps TRBD1 as D (5 bases). Trimming stripped 6 bases from V and 1 base from J, with 18 bases between. The CDR3 consists of 17 residues. The V gene's germline CDR1 is SEHNR and CDR2 FQNEAQ (reference sequence).

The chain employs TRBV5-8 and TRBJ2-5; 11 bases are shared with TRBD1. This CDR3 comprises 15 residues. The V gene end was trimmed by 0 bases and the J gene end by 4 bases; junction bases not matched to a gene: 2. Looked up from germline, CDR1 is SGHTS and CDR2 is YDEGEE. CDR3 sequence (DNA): TGTGCCAGCAGCTTGGGGGACAGGGGGAGAGAGACCCAGTACTTC. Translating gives CASSLGDRGRETQYF.

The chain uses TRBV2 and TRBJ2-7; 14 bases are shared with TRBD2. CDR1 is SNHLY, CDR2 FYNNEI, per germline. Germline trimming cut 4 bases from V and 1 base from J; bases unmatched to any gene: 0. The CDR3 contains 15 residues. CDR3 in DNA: TGTGCCAGCAGTGGACTAGCGGGAGGGTCCTACGAGCAGTACTTC. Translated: CASSGLAGGSYEQYF.

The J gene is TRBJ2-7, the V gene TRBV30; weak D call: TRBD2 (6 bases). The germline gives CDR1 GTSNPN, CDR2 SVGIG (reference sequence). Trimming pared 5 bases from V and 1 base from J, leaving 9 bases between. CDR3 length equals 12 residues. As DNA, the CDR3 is TGTGCCTGGGCGGGACTGTCCTACGAGCAGTACTTC. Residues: CAWAGLSYEQYF.

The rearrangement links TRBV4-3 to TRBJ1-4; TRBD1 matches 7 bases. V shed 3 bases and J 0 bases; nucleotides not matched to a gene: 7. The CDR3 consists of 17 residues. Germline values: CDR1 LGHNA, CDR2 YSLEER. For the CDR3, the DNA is TGCGCCAGCAGCCATGACAGGGTGTTTTCAACTAATGAAAAACTGTTTTTT. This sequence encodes CASSHDRVFSTNEKLFF.

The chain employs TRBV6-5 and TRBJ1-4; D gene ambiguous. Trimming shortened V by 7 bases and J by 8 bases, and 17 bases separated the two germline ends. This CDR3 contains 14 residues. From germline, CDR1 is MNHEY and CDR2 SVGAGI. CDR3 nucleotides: TGTGCCAGCATCGAGGGCAGTGGGCTCGAAAAACTGTTTTTT. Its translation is CASIEGSGLEKLFF.

This CDR3 is CASSRLAGYNEQFF. The CDR3 nucleotides read TGTGCCAGCTCACGACTAGCGGGATACAATGAGCAGTTCTTC. The chain employs TRBV18 and TRBJ2-1, with TRBD2 matching over 11 bases. V was pared by 4 bases and J by 4 bases, with 0 bases of the junction left unmatched. This CDR3 is 14 amino acids long. The germline CDR1 and CDR2 sequences are KGHSH and LQKENI.

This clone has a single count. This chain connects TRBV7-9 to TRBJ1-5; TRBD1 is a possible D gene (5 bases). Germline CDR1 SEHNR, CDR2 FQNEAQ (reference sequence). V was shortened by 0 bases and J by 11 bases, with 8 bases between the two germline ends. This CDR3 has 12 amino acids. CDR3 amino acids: CASSLALGAQHF. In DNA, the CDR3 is TGTGCCAGCAGCTTAGCCTTGGGGGCCCAGCATTTT.

CDR3 in DNA: TGTGCCAGCTCACCACGGGACCTTAGCTCCTATAATTCACCCCTCCACTTT. Protein sequence: CASSPRDLSSYNSPLHF. This chain links TRBV18 with TRBJ1-6; maybe TRBD1 (5 bases). V lost 1 base to trimming and J lost 0 bases, with 10 bases between them. CDR1 is KGHSH, CDR2 LQKENI, per germline. CDR3 length equals 17 residues.

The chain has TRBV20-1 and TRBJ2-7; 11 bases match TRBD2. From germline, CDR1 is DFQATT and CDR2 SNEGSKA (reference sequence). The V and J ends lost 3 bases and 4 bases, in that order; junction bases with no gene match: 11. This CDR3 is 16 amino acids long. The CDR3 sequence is CSASWLAGGAIYEQYF. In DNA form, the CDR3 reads TGCAGTGCTAGTTGGCTAGCGGGAGGTGCTATATACGAGCAGTACTTC.

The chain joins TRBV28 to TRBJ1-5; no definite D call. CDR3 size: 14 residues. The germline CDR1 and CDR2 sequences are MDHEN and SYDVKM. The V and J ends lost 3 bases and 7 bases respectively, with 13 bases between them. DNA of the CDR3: TGTGCCAGCAGTTTTGGAGAAGTGGACCAGCCCCAGCATTTT. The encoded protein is CASSFGEVDQPQHF. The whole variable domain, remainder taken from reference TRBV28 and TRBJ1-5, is DVKVTQSSRYLVKRTGEKVFLECVQDMDHENMFWYRQDPGLGLRLIYFSYDVKMKEKGDIPEGYSVSREKKERFSLILESASTNQTSMYLCASSFGEVDQPQHFGDGTRLSIL.

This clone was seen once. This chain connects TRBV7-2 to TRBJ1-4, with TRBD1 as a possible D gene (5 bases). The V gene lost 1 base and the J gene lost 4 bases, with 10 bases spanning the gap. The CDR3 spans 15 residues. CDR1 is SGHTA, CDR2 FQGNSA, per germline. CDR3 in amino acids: CASSLVWTSNEKLFF. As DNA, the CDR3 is TGTGCCAGCAGCTTAGTTTGGACAAGTAATGAAAAACTGTTTTTT.

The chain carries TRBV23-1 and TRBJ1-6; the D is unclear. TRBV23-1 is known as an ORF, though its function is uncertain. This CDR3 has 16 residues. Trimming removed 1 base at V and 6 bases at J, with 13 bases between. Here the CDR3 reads CASSQFSARGNSPLHF. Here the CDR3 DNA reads TGCGCCAGCAGTCAATTTTCAGCACGGGGTAATTCACCCCTCCACTTT.

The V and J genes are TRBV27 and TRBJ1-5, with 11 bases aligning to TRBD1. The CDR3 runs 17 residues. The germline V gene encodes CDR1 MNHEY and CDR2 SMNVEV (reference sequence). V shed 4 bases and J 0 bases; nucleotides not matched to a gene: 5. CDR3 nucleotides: TGTGCCAGCAGTTCGCTAGGGACAGGGGGTAGCAATCAGCCCCAGCATTTT. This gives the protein CASSSLGTGGSNQPQHF.

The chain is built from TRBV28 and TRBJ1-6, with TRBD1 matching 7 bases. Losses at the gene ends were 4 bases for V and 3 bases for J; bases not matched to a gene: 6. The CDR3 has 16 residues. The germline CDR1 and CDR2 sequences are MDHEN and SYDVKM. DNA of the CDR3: TGTGCCAGCAGTTCCCGACAGGGCAGCTATAATTCACCCCTCCACTTT. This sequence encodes CASSSRQGSYNSPLHF.

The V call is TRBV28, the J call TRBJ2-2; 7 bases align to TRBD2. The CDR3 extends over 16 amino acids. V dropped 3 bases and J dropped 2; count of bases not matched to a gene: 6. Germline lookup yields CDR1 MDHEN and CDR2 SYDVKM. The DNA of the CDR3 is TGTGCCAGCAGTTTGTCTGGGGAGGGAAACACCGGGGAGCTGTTTTTT. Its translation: CASSLSGEGNTGELFF.